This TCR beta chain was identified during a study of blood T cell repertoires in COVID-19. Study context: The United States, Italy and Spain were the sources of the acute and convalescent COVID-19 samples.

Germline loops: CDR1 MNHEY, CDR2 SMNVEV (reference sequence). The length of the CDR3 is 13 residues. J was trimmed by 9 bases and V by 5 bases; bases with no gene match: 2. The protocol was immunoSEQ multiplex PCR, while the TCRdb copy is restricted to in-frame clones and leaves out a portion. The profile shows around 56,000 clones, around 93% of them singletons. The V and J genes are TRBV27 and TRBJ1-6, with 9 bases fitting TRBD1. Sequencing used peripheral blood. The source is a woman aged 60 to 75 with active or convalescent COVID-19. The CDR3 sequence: CASSVDRGSPLHF. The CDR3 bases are TGTGCCAGCAGTGTGGACAGGGGTTCACCCCTCCACTTT.